This entry describes one T cell receptor (beta chain). The source of the sample is a study of blood T cell repertoires in COVID-19. This CDR3 region has 15 residues. The V end lost 1 base, the J end lost 3 bases, and 9 bases lay between the germline ends. The germline gives CDR1 KGHSH, CDR2 LQKENI. TCRdb keeps only in-frame clones here, not all; method: immunoSEQ multiplex PCR. The profile shows approximately 490,000 clones, approximately 90% of them singletons. This receptor was identified in a woman between 55 and 75 years old who had recovered from COVID-19. Sequences were obtained from PBMCs or T cells enriched from blood (not recorded which). This chain uses TRBV18 with TRBJ2-2; D perhaps matches TRBD2 (6 bases). CDR3 region: CASSPRASDTGELFF. DNA for the CDR3: TGTGCCAGCTCACCACGGGCTAGCGACACCGGGGAGCTGTTTTTT.